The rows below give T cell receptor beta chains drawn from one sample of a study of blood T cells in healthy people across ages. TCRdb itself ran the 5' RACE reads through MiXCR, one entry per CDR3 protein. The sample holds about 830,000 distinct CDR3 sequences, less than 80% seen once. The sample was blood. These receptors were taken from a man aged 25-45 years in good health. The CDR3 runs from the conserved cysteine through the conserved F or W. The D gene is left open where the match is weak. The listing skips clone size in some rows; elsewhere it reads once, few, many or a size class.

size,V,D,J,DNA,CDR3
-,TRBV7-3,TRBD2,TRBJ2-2,TGTGCCAGCAGCTTCGGACTAGCGGGGGACACCGGGGGGCTGTTTTTT,CASSFGLAGDTGGLFF
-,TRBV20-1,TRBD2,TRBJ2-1,TGCAGTGCTAGGGGGGGGGGACCCGACAATGAGCAGTTCTTC,CSARGGGPDNEQFF
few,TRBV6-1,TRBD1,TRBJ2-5,TGTGCCAGCAGCAGTTTGCCCTCATACAGGGGGCGCCTAGAGACCCAGTACTTC,CASSSLPSYRGRLETQYF
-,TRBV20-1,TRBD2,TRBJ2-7,TGCAGTGCTTCTCATAGCGGGGGGGGAGCCTACGAGCAGTACTTC,CSASHSGGGAYEQYF
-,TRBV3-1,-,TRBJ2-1,TGTGCCAGCAGCCCTCCCACTCGGGACAATGAGCAGTTCTTC,CASSPPTRDNEQFF
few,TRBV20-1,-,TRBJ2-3,TGCAGTGCTGCCCAAAGCGGGCCCATCACAGATACGCAGTATTTT,CSAAQSGPITDTQYF
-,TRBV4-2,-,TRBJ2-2,TGTGCCAGCAGCCAAGTGTTTTCGGATTCTACCGGGGAGCTGTTTTTT,CASSQVFSDSTGELFF
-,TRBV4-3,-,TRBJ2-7,TGCGCCAGCTCCGCCCGGATTGGGGATTACGAGCAGTACTTC,CASSARIGDYEQYF
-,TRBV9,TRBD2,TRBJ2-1,TGTGCCAGCAGCCCCCGGACTAGCGGGGGTCTATCCCAAGAGACCCAGTTCTTC,CASSPRTSGGLSQETQFF
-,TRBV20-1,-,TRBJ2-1,TGCAGTGCTAGCCCCTGGGTAGCCCTCTCCTACAATGAGCAGTTCTTC,CSASPWVALSYNEQFF
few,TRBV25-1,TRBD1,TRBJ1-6,TGTGCCAGCAGTTGGACAGGGGTTTCACCCCTCCACTTT,CASSWTGVSPLHF
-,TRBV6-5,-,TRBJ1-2,TGTGCCAGCAGTTACGACAGCTACAACTATGGCTACACCTTC,CASSYDSYNYGYTF
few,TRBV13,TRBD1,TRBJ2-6,TGTGCCAGCAGCTTATTGACAGGGGGTTCTCACGTCCTGACTTTC,CASSLLTGGSHVLTF
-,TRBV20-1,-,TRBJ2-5,TGCAGTGCTAACGGGGCGGGTGCCCAAGAGACCCAGTACTTC,CSANGAGAQETQYF
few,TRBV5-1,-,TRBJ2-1,TGCGCCAGCAGCTCATGGAGCTCATACAATGAGCAGTTCTTC,CASSSWSSYNEQFF
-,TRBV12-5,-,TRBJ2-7,TGTGCTAGCGGACGTAGCTCCTACAATGAGCAGTACTTC,CASGRSSYNEQYF
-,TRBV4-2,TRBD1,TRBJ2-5,TGTGCCAGCAGCGGAGGCGGGACAGGGGAGGAGACCCAGTACTTC,CASSGGGTGEETQYF
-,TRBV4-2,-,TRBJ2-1,TGTGCCAGCAGCCAAGCAGGGGGGGAATACAATGAGCAGTTCTTC,CASSQAGGEYNEQFF
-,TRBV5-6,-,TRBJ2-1,TGTGCCAGCAGAGACGAAGGGTCCTACAATGAGCAGTTCTTC,CASRDEGSYNEQFF
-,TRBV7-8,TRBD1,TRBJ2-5,TGTGCCAGCAGCTGGGACAGGATGCGAGAGACCCAGTACTTC,CASSWDRMRETQYF
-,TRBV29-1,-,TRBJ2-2,TGCAGCGCGCTGACCGGGGAGCTGTTTTTT,CSALTGELFF
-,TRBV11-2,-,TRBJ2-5,TGTGCCAGCAGCTCAGGGGGGCAGATCCAAGAGACCCAGTACTTC,CASSSGGQIQETQYF
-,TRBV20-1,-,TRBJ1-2,TGCAGTGCGATACAGGACAACTATGGCTACACCTTC,CSAIQDNYGYTF
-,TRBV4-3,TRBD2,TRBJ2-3,TGCGCCAGCAGCCAAGATCGGAGTAGCGGGGGGTCCACAGATACGCAGTATTTT,CASSQDRSSGGSTDTQYF
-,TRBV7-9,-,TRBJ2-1,TGTACCGGAGAGGGCGCCTCAAATGAGCAGTTCTTC,CTGEGASNEQFF
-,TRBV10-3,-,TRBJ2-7,TGTGCCACCCAGACAGTTTACGAGCAGTACTTC,CATQTVYEQYF
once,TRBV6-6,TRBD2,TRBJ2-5,TGTGCCAGCAGTTACGGACGGGGGAGGGAGGAGACCCAGTACTTC,CASSYGRGREETQYF
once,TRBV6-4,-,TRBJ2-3,TGTGCCAGCAGTGGCCTTCCTAGCGAATCTAGCACAGATACGCAGTATTTT,CASSGLPSESSTDTQYF
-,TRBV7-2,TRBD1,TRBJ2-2,TGTGCCAGCGAGACAGGGGTCTACACCGGGGAGCCGTTTTTT,CASETGVYTGEPFF
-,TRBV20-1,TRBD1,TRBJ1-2,TGCAGTGCTAGTCCGGGACAGGGGGCAAAGGGCTACACCTTC,CSASPGQGAKGYTF
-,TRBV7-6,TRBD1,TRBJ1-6,TGTGCCAGCAGCTTATGGGCGGGACAGGGGTTACCCCTCCACTTT,CASSLWAGQGLPLHF
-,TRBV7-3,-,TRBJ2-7,TGTGCCAGCAGCTTAAATGCTGCTTACGAGCAGTACTTC,CASSLNAAYEQYF
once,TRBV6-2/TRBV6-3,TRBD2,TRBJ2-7,TGTGCCAGCAGTTACCTCGGCGGGAGCTCCTACGAGCAGTACTTC,CASSYLGGSSYEQYF
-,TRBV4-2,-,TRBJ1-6,TGTGCCAGCAGCCAAGTTACCTTTTGGGATAATTCACCCCTCCACTTT,CASSQVTFWDNSPLHF
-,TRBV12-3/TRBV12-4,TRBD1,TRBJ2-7,TGTGCCAGCAATGGACAGGGGGATCGCTACGAGCAGTACTTC,CASNGQGDRYEQYF
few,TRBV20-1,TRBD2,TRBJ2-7,TGCAGTGCTAGAGATTTAGGGATAGCGGGGGAGGCCTACGAGCAGTACTTC,CSARDLGIAGEAYEQYF
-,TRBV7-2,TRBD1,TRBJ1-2,TGTGCCAGCAGCCGCGAGGGACAGGGGTACTTCTACACCTTC,CASSREGQGYFYTF
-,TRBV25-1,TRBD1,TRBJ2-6,TGTGCCAGCAGTGCGTGGTCCGGGACAGGGGGCCACGCTGGGGCCAACGTCCTGACTTTC,CASSAWSGTGGHAGANVLTF
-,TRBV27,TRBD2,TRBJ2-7,TGTGCCAGCAGTTTGGCGCGGGGGATCAACGAGCAGTACTTC,CASSLARGINEQYF
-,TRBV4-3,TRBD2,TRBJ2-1,TGCGCCAGCAGCCACGCTAGCGGGGGGCCCTACAATGAGCAGTTCTTC,CASSHASGGPYNEQFF
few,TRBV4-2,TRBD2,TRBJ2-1,TGTGCCAGCAGCCAAAACCCCGGGACTAGCGGGGGTAATGAGCAGTTCTTC,CASSQNPGTSGGNEQFF
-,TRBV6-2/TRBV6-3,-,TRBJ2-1,TGTGTCAGCGCCGTCGGGGGGCCTGCCAATGAGCAGTTCTTC,CVSAVGGPANEQFF
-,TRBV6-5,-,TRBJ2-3,TGTGCCAGCAGTCAGGACAGACCTGACGATACGCAGTATTTT,CASSQDRPDDTQYF
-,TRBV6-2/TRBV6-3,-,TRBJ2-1,TGTGCCAGCATAGAATACAGGGACTCGAATGAGCAGTTCTTC,CASIEYRDSNEQFF
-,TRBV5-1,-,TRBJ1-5,TGCGCCAGCAGCTTGGAAGGGGGTGATCAGCCCCAGCATTTT,CASSLEGGDQPQHF
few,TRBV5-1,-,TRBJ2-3,TGCGCCAGCAGCGGACTCACGACAGATACGCAGTATTTT,CASSGLTTDTQYF
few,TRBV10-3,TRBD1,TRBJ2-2,TGTGCCACCGAACCCGGGACAGGGGGCGGGGAGCTGTTTTTT,CATEPGTGGGELFF
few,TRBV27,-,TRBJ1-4,TGTGCCAGCAGTTTATCTCCGAAGCAGGGTCGAGGGAAACTGTTTTTT,CASSLSPKQGRGKLFF
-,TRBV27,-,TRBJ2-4,TGTGCCAGCAGTGGCTACGGGGACCCGTCGGACATTCAGTACTTC,CASSGYGDPSDIQYF
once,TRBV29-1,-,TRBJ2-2,TGCAGCGTTAGGTTCCGGGGCAACACCGGGGAGCTGTTTTTT,CSVRFRGNTGELFF
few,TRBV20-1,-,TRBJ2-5,TGCAGTGCCAGACAGAAAGAGACCCAGTACTTC,CSARQKETQYF
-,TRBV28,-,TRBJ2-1,TGTGCCAGCGATACCCCAGGACACAATGAGCAGTTCTTC,CASDTPGHNEQFF
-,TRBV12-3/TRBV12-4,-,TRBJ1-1,TGTGCCAGCAGTACTCGAAGGGGGGGAGGGGACACTGAAGCTTTCTTT,CASSTRRGGGDTEAFF
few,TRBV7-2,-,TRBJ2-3,TGTGCCAGCAGCTTGTGGGGGCCCACAGATACGCAGTATTTT,CASSLWGPTDTQYF